The rows below give T cell receptor beta chains drawn from one sample of a study of T cells in localized non-small cell lung cancer. Sequencing used immunoSEQ multiplex PCR; TCRdb keeps in-frame clones, though not all of them. The data hold more than 9,000 clones, with around 47% observed a single time. The sequenced sample was lymph node tissue, obtained before any cancer treatment. The source of these receptors is a woman aged 35-75 years with stage II squamous cell lung carcinoma. CDR3s include the opening cysteine and the closing phenylalanine or tryptophan.

16,TRBJ2-3,TRBV11-3,CASSLDQARSADTQYF
14,TRBJ1-5,TRBV19,CASQNRGPGQPQHF
14,TRBJ1-2,TRBV6-8,CASRRQGSDYGYTF
14,TRBJ1-1,TRBV6-8,CAITQDRAGTEAFF
17,TRBJ1-6,TRBV18,CASSQQGLRGYNSPLHF
15,TRBJ2-7,TRBV28,CASSLFSGSSYEQYF
13,TRBJ1-2,TRBV28,CASRLGRVLGYTF
14,TRBJ1-1,TRBV15,CATSTRVTGTEAFF
14,TRBJ2-1,TRBV29-1,CSVEIISSYNEQFF
17,TRBJ1-5,TRBV19,CASSIRGTRYSNQPQHF
12,TRBJ2-1,TRBV6-8,CASRGHLPVEFF
15,TRBJ1-1,TRBV14,CASSQRQVVYTEAFF
16,TRBJ1-2,TRBV6-8,CASRTLRTSTEYGYTF
13,TRBJ1-2,TRBV19,CASTLGQSYGYTF
14,TRBJ2-5,TRBV19,CASSNGGGLETQYF
15,TRBJ1-6,TRBV19,CASSIDPRNFGALHF
16,TRBJ2-1,TRBV6-1,CASSEVRVQGQHEQFF